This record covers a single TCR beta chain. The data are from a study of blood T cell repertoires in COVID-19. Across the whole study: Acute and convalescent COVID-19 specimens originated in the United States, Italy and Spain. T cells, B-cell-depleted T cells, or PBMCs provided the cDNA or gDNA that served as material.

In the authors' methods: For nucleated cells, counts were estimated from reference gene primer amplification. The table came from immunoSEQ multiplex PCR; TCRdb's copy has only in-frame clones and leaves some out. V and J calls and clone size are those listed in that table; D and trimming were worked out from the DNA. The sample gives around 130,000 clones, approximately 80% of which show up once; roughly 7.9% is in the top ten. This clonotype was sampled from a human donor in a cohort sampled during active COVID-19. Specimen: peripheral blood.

The CDR3 reads CASSDTGTGVYEQYF. CDR3 DNA sequence: TGTGCCAGCAGTGATACCGGGACAGGGGTTTACGAGCAGTACTTC. This chain joins TRBV28 and TRBJ2-7; the match to TRBD1 covers 10 bases. CDR1 MDHEN and CDR2 SYDVKM come from the germline V gene. This CDR3 has 15 residues. V gave up 5 bases and J gave up 4 bases; unmatched junction bases: 8.